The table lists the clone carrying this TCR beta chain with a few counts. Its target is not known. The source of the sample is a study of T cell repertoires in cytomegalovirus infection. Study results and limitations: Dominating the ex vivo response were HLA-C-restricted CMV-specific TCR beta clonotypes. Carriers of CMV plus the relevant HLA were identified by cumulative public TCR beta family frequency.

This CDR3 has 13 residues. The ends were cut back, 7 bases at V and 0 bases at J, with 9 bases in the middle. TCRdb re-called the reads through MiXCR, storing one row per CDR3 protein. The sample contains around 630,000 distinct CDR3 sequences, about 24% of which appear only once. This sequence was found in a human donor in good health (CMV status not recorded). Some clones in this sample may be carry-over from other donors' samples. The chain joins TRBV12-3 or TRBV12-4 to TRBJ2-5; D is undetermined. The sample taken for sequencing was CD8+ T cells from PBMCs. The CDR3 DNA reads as TGTGCCAGCATGGGCGGAAACCAAGAGACCCAGTACTTC. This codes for CASMGGNQETQYF.